The next 4 T cell receptor beta chains were all read from a single sample in a study of T-cell reconstitution after alpha-beta-depleted transplantation in children. Preparing the TCRbeta library involved the use of unique molecular identifiers. TCRdb ran MiXCR on the PCR reads and lists one entry per CDR3 protein. The profile shows around 700,000 distinct CDR3 sequences, about an eighth of them singletons. The material was PBMCs, obtained before TCRalphabeta/CD19-depleted stem cell transplant. Receptors were obtained from a girl under 10 years old with congenital amegakaryocytic thrombocytopenia, due to receive a stem cell transplant.

The V gene is TRBV29-1, the J gene TRBJ1-4; D remains unclear. Between the trimmed V and J ends, which lost 4 bases and 4 bases, there was a span of 10 bases. CDR3 length: 13 amino acids. The germline CDR1 and CDR2 sequences are SQVTM and ANQGSEA. The CDR3 sequence: CSVVVWDNEKLFF. The CDR3 DNA reads as TGCAGCGTTGTTGTATGGGATAATGAAAAACTGTTTTTT.

This clonotype was detected ten times or more. CDR3 in DNA: TGTGCCAGCAGCTTTAGACAGGGGAAGGAGACCCAGTACTTC. Translating gives CASSFRQGKETQYF. The V gene is TRBV12-3 or TRBV12-4, the J gene TRBJ2-5, with 8 nucleotides matching TRBD1. The CDR3 extends over 14 amino acids. V shed 6 bases, J shed 5 bases, and the junction held 8 bases outside the gene matches.

This chain joins TRBV30 and TRBJ2-1; no clear D gene. The germline V gene encodes CDR1 GTSNPN and CDR2 SVGIG (reference sequence). Trimming took off 3 bases at V and 6 bases at J, with 12 bases between the two ends. The CDR3 has 13 amino acids. The CDR3 loop is CAWRPSRVNEQFF. CDR3 DNA sequence: TGTGCCTGGAGACCTTCTCGTGTCAATGAGCAGTTCTTC.

This clonotype has ten or more counts. The chain joins TRBV5-1 to TRBJ2-7; 8 bases map to TRBD2. Germline trimming cut 0 bases from V and 2 bases from J; bases unmatched to any gene: 10. The germline CDR1 and CDR2 sequences are SGHRS and YFSETQ. This CDR3 is 17 amino acids long. CDR3 amino acids: CASSLDPTGGSPYEQYF. CDR3 DNA sequence: TGCGCCAGCAGCTTGGACCCAACGGGAGGGTCCCCCTACGAGCAGTACTTC.